The 24 T cell receptor beta chains reported below all come from one sample, sequenced in a study of vaccination effects on CD4 cells after COVID-19. Clones were read by immunoSEQ multiplex PCR, and TCRdb kept only the in-frame ones, dropping some. This table has roughly 48,000 clones, over 50% appearing once. With approximately ten days of culture completed, CD4+ T cells were isolated. Their antigens are not known. Sequenced material: CD4+ T cells from PBMCs cultured without peptide, taken before COVID-19 vaccination. The origin of the receptors is a human donor who received a COVID-19 vaccine.

A few counts support this clone. The chain joins TRBV19 to TRBJ1-3; possible D gene TRBD1, 5 bases. CDR3 length equals 14 residues. Per germline, CDR1 LNHDA and CDR2 SQIVND (reference sequence). Deletions cut 5 bases from V and 0 bases from J, with 8 bases between. CDR3 sequence reads: CASSSTGSGNTIYF. DNA for the CDR3: TGTGCCAGTAGTTCAACAGGCTCTGGAAACACCATATATTTT.

Only one count was recorded for this clone. V and J are TRBV12-3 or TRBV12-4 and TRBJ1-1; D is undetermined. This CDR3 is 13 amino acids long. Trimming removed 1 base from V and 6 bases from J, with 9 bases in between. The CDR3 loop is CASSLGMAAEAFF. DNA of the CDR3: TGTGCCAGCAGTTTAGGGATGGCGGCTGAAGCTTTCTTT.

V gene TRBV11-2 combines with J gene TRBJ2-7; TRBD2 matches at 10 bases. With V trimmed by 5 bases and J by 0 bases, 7 bases remained unmatched. The CDR3 extends over 16 amino acids. CDR1 and CDR2 from the germline V gene are SGHAT and FQNNGV. CDR3 coding DNA: TGTGCCAGCAGCCCCGGACTAGCGGTGAGCTCCTACGAGCAGTACTTC. Its protein is CASSPGLAVSSYEQYF.

There are a few counts of this clone. This chain connects TRBV5-1 to TRBJ1-4; D call uncertain. V lost 3 bases to trimming and J lost 7 bases, with 16 bases between them. The CDR3 is 15 residues long. The germline CDR1 and CDR2 sequences are SGHRS and YFSETQ. CDR3 nucleotide sequence: TGCGCCAGCAGCTCCCGGACCCCCGAGGGTGAAAAACTGTTTTTT. This translates into CASSSRTPEGEKLFF.

The chain employs TRBV28 and TRBJ1-2; D may be TRBD1 (6 bases). Germline values: CDR1 MDHEN, CDR2 SYDVKM. Trimming took off 10 bases at V and 4 bases at J, with 13 bases between the two ends. The CDR3 extends over 12 amino acids. This CDR3 reads CATHPRGYGYTF. In nucleotides, the CDR3 is TGTGCCACCCACCCCAGGGGCTATGGCTACACCTTC.

The sample holds one count of this clone. The chain links TRBV5-1 to TRBJ2-1; TRBD2 agrees at 7 bases. Germline V gene lookup returns CDR1 SGHRS and CDR2 YFSETQ. This CDR3 has 12 amino acids. Germline trimming cut 0 bases from V and 9 bases from J; bases unmatched to any gene: 0. This chain's CDR3 is CASSLGGGEQFF. CDR3 DNA sequence: TGCGCCAGCAGCTTGGGGGGGGGTGAGCAGTTCTTC. The full variable domain, with the rest looked up from reference TRBV5-1 and TRBJ2-1, is KAGVTQTPRYLIKTRGQQVTLSCSPISGHRSVSWYQQTPGQGLQFLFEYFSETQRNKGNFPGRFSGRQFSNSRSEMNVSTLELGDSALYLCASSLGGGEQFFGPGTRLTVL.

The CDR3 spells CASSFLFSGGANTGELFF. CDR3 coding DNA: TGTGCCAGCAGCTTCCTTTTTAGCGGGGGCGCGAACACCGGGGAGCTGTTTTTT. The chain links TRBV5-5 to TRBJ2-2; TRBD2 matches 9 bases. Trimming at V came to 2 bases and at J to 0 bases, leaving 8 bases not matched to a gene. Germline CDR1 is SGHKS and CDR2 is YYEKEE (reference sequence). The CDR3 consists of 18 residues.

This clone appeared a few times. The chain employs TRBV23-1 and TRBJ1-5, with 10 bases matching TRBD1. TRBV23-1 carries the ORF label, with uncertain function. Trimming removed 7 bases from V and 6 bases from J; junction bases left unmatched: 6. This CDR3 contains 14 residues. The CDR3 reads CASTDRGLGQPQHF. The CDR3 DNA follows: TGCGCCAGCACAGACAGGGGGCTTGGTCAGCCCCAGCATTTT.

The J gene is TRBJ1-6, the V gene TRBV4-3; TRBD1 might be the D (6 bases). This CDR3 is built from 14 residues. CDR1 is LGHNA and CDR2 is YSLEER in the germline V gene. The V end lost 3 bases, the J end lost 8 bases, and 11 bases lay between the germline ends. CDR3 region: CASSHGQPHSPLHF. In nucleotides, the CDR3 is TGCGCCAGCAGCCACGGACAGCCCCATTCACCCCTCCACTTT.

J is TRBJ1-4 and V is TRBV19; D gene uncertain. V was shortened by 3 bases and J by 4 bases, with 12 bases between the two germline ends. Germline values: CDR1 LNHDA, CDR2 SQIVND (reference sequence). The CDR3 sequence is 15 residues long. CDR3 region: CASSILSGNNEKLFF. The CDR3 DNA reads TGTGCCAGTAGTATCCTCTCCGGGAATAATGAAAAACTGTTTTTT.

V and J are TRBV3-1 (or the pseudogene TRBV3-2) and TRBJ2-3; tentatively, D is TRBD2 (5 bases). This CDR3 has 15 residues. The V gene's germline CDR1 is LGHDT and CDR2 YNNKEL (reference sequence). V shed 2 bases and J shed 0 bases, with 9 bases lying between them. The CDR3: CASSQRRTSTDTQYF. CDR3 DNA sequence: TGTGCCAGCAGCCAACGAAGGACTAGCACAGATACGCAGTATTTT.

The genes are TRBV27 and TRBJ2-1; D perhaps matches TRBD1 (6 bases). V was pared by 6 bases and J by 4 bases, with 16 bases between. The CDR3 is 15 residues long. Germline V gene lookup returns CDR1 MNHEY and CDR2 SMNVEV (reference sequence). Here the CDR3 DNA reads TGTGCCAGCAGCCCAGCCAGGGGAGATTACAATGAGCAGTTCTTC. Its translation is CASSPARGDYNEQFF.

The chain carries TRBV7-2 and TRBJ2-1, with D uncertain. V was shortened by 0 bases and J by 7 bases, with 16 bases between the two germline ends. Germline V CDR1 and CDR2: SGHTA, FQGNSA. The CDR3 runs 16 residues. CDR3 bases: TGTGCCAGCAGCTTAGCCCCCCCGGGTGCTGGGAATGAGCAGTTCTTC. Amino acid sequence: CASSLAPPGAGNEQFF.

The rearrangement joins TRBV25-1 to TRBJ2-2, with unresolved D. Germline loops: CDR1 MGHDK, CDR2 SYGVNS. Between the trimmed V and J ends, which lost 1 base and 0 bases, there was a span of 6 bases. This CDR3 is 15 amino acids long. In DNA, the CDR3 is TGTGCCAGCAGTGAATCCTGGGCGAACACCGGGGAGCTGTTTTTT. It yields the protein CASSESWANTGELFF.

The chain carries TRBV14 and TRBJ2-6; either TRBD1 or TRBD2 may fit D (5 bases each). The CDR3 runs 18 residues. From germline, CDR1 is SGHDN and CDR2 FVKESK. The V end lost 6 bases, the J end lost 1 base, and 19 bases lay between the germline ends. The CDR3 bases are TGTGCCAGCAGTCTCGGGACCCTAAGTGCGTCTGGGGCCAACGTCCTGACTTTC. Its translation is CASSLGTLSASGANVLTF.

V gene TRBV2 combines with J gene TRBJ2-7; D ambiguous. Trimming removed 6 bases at V and 3 bases at J, with 21 bases between. This CDR3 comprises 16 residues. CDR1 is SNHLY, CDR2 FYNNEI, per germline. CDR3 sequence: CASSKPMVGYGYEQYF. The CDR3 DNA reads TGTGCCAGCAGCAAACCCATGGTCGGGTATGGCTACGAGCAGTACTTC. Based on the CDR3 plus reference TRBV2 and TRBJ2-7, the full variable domain is EPEVTQTPSHQVTQMGQEVILRCVPISNHLYFYWYRQILGQKVEFLVSFYNNEISEKSEIFDDQFSVERPDGSNFTLKIRSTKLEDSAMYFCASSKPMVGYGYEQYFGPGTRLTVT.

The genes are TRBV6-2 or TRBV6-3 and TRBJ1-1; 8 bases agree with TRBD1. V lost 5 bases, J lost 11 bases, and 10 bases stayed unmatched. CDR3 length: 13 amino acids. CDR1 is MNHEY, CDR2 SVGEGT, per germline. CDR3 loop: CASSPGTGVRAFF. Written as DNA, the CDR3 is TGTGCCAGCAGTCCCGGGACAGGTGTTAGGGCTTTCTTT.

The chain employs TRBV30 and TRBJ2-1, with 10 bases matching TRBD2. CDR1 is GTSNPN and CDR2 is SVGIG in the germline V gene (reference sequence). This CDR3 has 14 residues. The junction had 6 bases not matched to a gene; V was cut back by 6 bases and J by 4 bases. CDR3 DNA sequence: TGTGCCTGCCTTAGCGGGAGGAGGTACAATGAGCAGTTCTTC. It codes for CACLSGRRYNEQFF.

There are a few counts of this clone. This chain uses TRBV30 with TRBJ1-2; possible D gene TRBD1, 6 bases. CDR1 GTSNPN and CDR2 SVGIG come from the germline V gene (reference sequence). With 4 bases removed from V and 6 bases from J, the gap between germline ends came to 15 bases. There are 13 residues in the CDR3. CDR3 sequence (DNA): TGTGCCTGGATTACAGGGCGAGCTGATGGCTACACCTTC. Translation gives CAWITGRADGYTF.

This clone was picked up one time. The chain couples TRBV9 to TRBJ2-1; D is ambiguous. The germline gives CDR1 SGDLS, CDR2 YYNGEE. CDR3 length: 15 residues. The V end lost 1 base, the J end lost 0 bases, and 8 bases lay between the germline ends. The DNA of the CDR3 is TGTGCCAGCAGCGTAACGGTAAGCTCCTACAATGAGCAGTTCTTC. Translated, it gives CASSVTVSSYNEQFF.

The rearrangement joins TRBV10-3 to TRBJ1-2, with 9 nucleotides matching TRBD1. Germline trimming cut 3 bases from V and 1 base from J; bases unmatched to any gene: 3. Germline V lookup: CDR1 ENHRY, CDR2 SYGVKD. This CDR3 comprises 15 residues. The CDR3 here is CAISEGQGLNYGYTF. CDR3 in DNA: TGTGCCATCAGTGAAGGACAGGGGCTTAACTATGGCTACACCTTC.

The rearrangement uses TRBV13 and TRBJ1-2; weak D call: TRBD1 (5 bases). Deletions cut 5 bases from V and 2 bases from J, with 21 bases between. The CDR3 length is 17 residues. Looked up from germline, CDR1 is PRHDT and CDR2 is FYEKMQ (reference sequence). The CDR3 nucleotides are TGTGCCAGCAGCACTCCACGGGACGACAGCTCAAACTATGGCTACACCTTC. Its protein product is CASSTPRDDSSNYGYTF.

The chain recombines TRBV2 with TRBJ2-7; 11 bases align to TRBD2. The length of the CDR3 is 14 residues. Trimming cost V 5 bases and J 1 base; bases outside gene matches: 1. Germline CDR1 reads SNHLY; CDR2 reads FYNNEI. Here the CDR3 reads CASSRTSGSYEQYF. The CDR3 DNA reads as TGTGCCAGCAGTCGGACTAGCGGGTCCTACGAGCAGTACTTC.

The chain joins TRBV5-4 to TRBJ1-2; D not resolved. Trimming shortened V by 0 bases and J by 4 bases, and 16 bases separated the two germline ends. The CDR3 totals 16 residues. CDR1 is SGHNT and CDR2 is YYREEE in the germline V gene (reference sequence). CDR3 sequence reads: CASSLDGRILGYGYTF. As DNA, the CDR3 is TGTGCCAGCAGCTTGGACGGACGCATCCTAGGCTATGGCTACACCTTC.